Sequencing of this T cell receptor beta chain was carried out in a study of blood T cell repertoires in COVID-19. Germline values: CDR1 LGHNA, CDR2 YSLEER. This CDR3 region has 15 residues. Deletions cut 1 base from V and 0 bases from J, with 9 bases between. Libraries were prepared by immunoSEQ multiplex PCR; TCRdb keeps only in-frame clonotypes and omits some of them. Of under 70,000 clones in the sample, roughly 80% were seen once. Sequenced material: peripheral blood. This chain joins TRBV4-3 and TRBJ1-1; D remains ambiguous. The receptor comes from a man in his 60s with acute or convalescent COVID-19. Here the CDR3 DNA reads TGCGCCAGCAGCCAAGTGGCGACACTGAACACTGAAGCTTTCTTT. Amino acids: CASSQVATLNTEAFF.